This T cell receptor beta chain derives from a study of T-cell memory formation after mild COVID-19. Employing constant-segment primers, 5'RACE generated TCR alpha and TCR beta cDNA libraries bearing sample barcodes and UMIs. TCRdb reprocessed the 5' RACE reads via MiXCR and lists one record per CDR3 protein. The sample includes tens of thousands of distinct CDR3 sequences, 12% of them seen just once. The CDR3 contains 16 residues. V shed 0 bases and J shed 6 bases, with 15 bases lying between them. The V gene's germline CDR1 is MNHEY and CDR2 SVGAGI. This clonotype has more than one count but fewer than ten.

The sequence came from a man between 18 and 29 years old who had mild COVID-19 (a few samples of this study predate the infection). Cell type and time point are not known. The genes are TRBV6-5 and TRBJ1-5, with D unresolved. The sequenced sample was PBMCs or a T cell subset sorted from them (not recorded which). CDR3 protein: CASSYSKDLVAQPQHF. In DNA, the CDR3 is TGTGCCAGCAGTTACTCGAAGGATCTGGTGGCTCAGCCCCAGCATTTT.